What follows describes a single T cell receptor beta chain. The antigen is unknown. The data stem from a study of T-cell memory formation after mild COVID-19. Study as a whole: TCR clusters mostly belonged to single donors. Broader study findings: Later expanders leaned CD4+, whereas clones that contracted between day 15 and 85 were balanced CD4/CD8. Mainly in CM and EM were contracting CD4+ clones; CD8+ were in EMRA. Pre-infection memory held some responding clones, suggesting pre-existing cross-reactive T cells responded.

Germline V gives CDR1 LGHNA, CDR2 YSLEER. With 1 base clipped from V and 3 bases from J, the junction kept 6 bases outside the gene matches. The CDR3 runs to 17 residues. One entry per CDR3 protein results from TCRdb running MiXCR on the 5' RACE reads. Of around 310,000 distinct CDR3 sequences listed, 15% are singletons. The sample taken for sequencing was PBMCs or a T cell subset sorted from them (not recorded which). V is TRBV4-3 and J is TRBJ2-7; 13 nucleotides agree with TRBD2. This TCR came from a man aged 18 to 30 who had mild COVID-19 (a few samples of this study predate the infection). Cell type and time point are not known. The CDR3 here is CASSQVITSGGVYEQYF. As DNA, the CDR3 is TGCGCCAGCAGCCAAGTAATTACTAGCGGGGGGGTCTACGAGCAGTACTTC.